The 23 T cell receptor beta chains reported below all come from one sample, sequenced in a study of Tregs in tolerant kidney transplant recipients (dated by TCRdb to between 2017 and 2020). Library prep was done by the immunoSEQ multiplex PCR assay. The immuneACCESS repertoire file appears here via TCRdb, limited to in-frame rearrangements. These files lack a portion of the clones; in checked studies, under half of the deficit traces to unresolved V genes, and the cause of the others is not known. The sample yields 60,000 to 95,000 clones; 95% to 98% were counted once. Of the sample, over 0.45% falls within the top ten clones. The time point tag for this specimen amounts to: blood sample drawn before combined kidney and bone marrow transplant. The sequencing here drew on CD4+ T cells from blood, taken before the transplant. These receptor sequences come from a human donor who received a combined kidney and bone marrow transplant.

The J gene is TRBJ1-4, the V gene TRBV19; D is possibly TRBD1 (6 bases). Germline loops: CDR1 LNHDA, CDR2 SQIVND (reference sequence). V lost 3 bases and J lost 6, with 11 bases in between. This CDR3 region has 14 residues. The CDR3 reads CASSIRWTDEKLFF. The CDR3 nucleotides read TGTGCCAGTAGTATTAGGTGGACAGATGAAAAACTGTTTTTT.

The J gene is TRBJ2-7, the V gene TRBV4-1, with D unresolved. CDR3 length equals 14 residues. V shed 4 bases and J shed 2 bases, with 12 bases lying between them. Germline lookup yields CDR1 MGHRA and CDR2 YSYEKL. CDR3 nucleotides: TGCGCCAGCAGCCCATTGGGCCGCCCCTACGAGCAGTACTTC. This sequence encodes CASSPLGRPYEQYF.

V gene TRBV7-8 combines with J gene TRBJ1-6; unclear D gene. The CDR3 totals 16 residues. V lost 1 base and J 9 bases, leaving 16 bases between the germline ends. Germline V gene sequence: CDR1 SGHVS, CDR2 FQNEAQ. The CDR3 region is CASSLGGSSLRSPLHF. CDR3 DNA sequence: TGTGCCAGCAGCTTAGGAGGCAGCTCATTACGTTCACCCCTCCACTTT. Complete variable domain (other parts from reference TRBV7-8 and TRBJ1-6): GAGVSQSPRYKVAKRGQDVALRCDPISGHVSLFWYQQALGQGPEFLTYFQNEAQLDKSGLPSDRFFAERPEGSVSTLKIQRTQQEDSAVYLCASSLGGSSLRSPLHFGNGTRLTVT.

The chain has TRBV7-2 and TRBJ2-3; 8 bases are shared with TRBD2. The CDR3 contains 15 residues. V shed 3 bases and J 5 bases; nucleotides not matched to a gene: 7. In germline, CDR1 is SGHTA, CDR2 FQGNSA. The CDR3 DNA sequence: TGTGCCAGCAGCTTTCGGGGGGGAACAGGAGATACGCAGTATTTT. Translation gives CASSFRGGTGDTQYF.

V and J are TRBV5-1 and TRBJ2-7, with 11 bases fitting TRBD2. V dropped 2 bases and J dropped 6; count of bases not matched to a gene: 7. Germline CDR1 SGHRS, CDR2 YFSETQ. The CDR3 totals 15 residues. CDR3 sequence (DNA): TGCGCCAGCAGCTTATTTAGCGGGGGGGCGGTCGAGCAGTACTTC. Translated, it gives CASSLFSGGAVEQYF.

The chain has TRBV5-4 and TRBJ2-3, with 14 bases that match TRBD2. J gave up 4 bases and V 3 bases, and 1 base lay outside the gene matches. This CDR3 is 15 amino acids long. CDR1 is SGHNT, CDR2 YYREEE, per germline (reference sequence). The CDR3 nucleotides read TGTGCCAGCAGCTGGGGACTAGCGGGGGCAGATACGCAGTATTTT. Translating it yields CASSWGLAGADTQYF.

This sequence joins TRBV5-1 and TRBJ2-3; 8 bases are a match to TRBD2. V lost 0 bases to trimming and J lost 3 bases; unmatched junction nucleotides: 15. The germline CDR1 and CDR2 sequences are SGHRS and YFSETQ. The CDR3 length is 19 residues. The CDR3 DNA reads TGCGCCAGCAGCTTGGGTTTCGGGGAAAGCGGGAGTAGAACAGATACGCAGTATTTT. Its protein is CASSLGFGESGSRTDTQYF.

The chain joins TRBV5-1 to TRBJ2-1; 10 bases are shared with TRBD2. Germline values: CDR1 SGHRS, CDR2 YFSETQ. V lost 3 bases, J lost 9 bases, and 9 bases stayed unmatched. This CDR3 comprises 15 residues. CDR3 loop: CASSWGTSEGGEQFF. The CDR3 DNA sequence: TGCGCCAGCAGCTGGGGGACTAGCGAGGGAGGTGAGCAGTTCTTC.

The chain links TRBV7-8 to TRBJ1-2, with a possible D match to TRBD1 (5 bases). The CDR3 length is 12 residues. Germline V gene lookup returns CDR1 SGHVS and CDR2 FQNEAQ. Deletions cut 5 bases from V and 4 bases from J, with 8 bases between. The DNA for the CDR3 is TGTGCCAGCAGCCTAGACAGCTATGGCTACACCTTC. This gives the protein CASSLDSYGYTF. Full variable domain (missing parts from reference TRBV7-8 and TRBJ1-2): GAGVSQSPRYKVAKRGQDVALRCDPISGHVSLFWYQQALGQGPEFLTYFQNEAQLDKSGLPSDRFFAERPEGSVSTLKIQRTQQEDSAVYLCASSLDSYGYTFGSGTRLTVV.

The chain is built from TRBV18 and TRBJ2-7, with 10 bases identical to TRBD2. Trimming took 5 bases from V and 3 from J; bases not matched to a gene: 7. CDR1 and CDR2 (germline): KGHSH, LQKENI. The CDR3 covers 15 residues. DNA of the CDR3: TGTGCCAGCTCAACCCTAGCGGGAGTGGTCTACGAGCAGTACTTC. It is translated as CASSTLAGVVYEQYF.

This rearrangement joins TRBV27 to TRBJ1-5; the D gene is possibly TRBD1 (6 bases). The CDR3 has 14 residues. The germline CDR1 and CDR2 sequences are MNHEY and SMNVEV (reference sequence). The V gene lost 6 bases and the J gene lost 3 bases, with 12 bases spanning the gap. CDR3 amino acids: CASRLTGNNQPQHF. The DNA of the CDR3 is TGTGCCAGCAGACTTACAGGGAACAATCAGCCCCAGCATTTT.

The CDR3 DNA reads as TGCGCCAGCAACTCTGGACTAGCGGGAAACACCGGGGAGCTGTTTTTT. This sequence encodes CASNSGLAGNTGELFF. This chain links TRBV4-1 with TRBJ2-2; the match to TRBD2 covers 12 bases. V dropped 7 bases and J dropped 2; count of bases not matched to a gene: 5. Germline assignment: CDR1 MGHRA and CDR2 YSYEKL. This CDR3 contains 16 residues.

The chain employs TRBV6-5 and TRBJ2-7; TRBD1 matches at 11 bases. Germline V gene data show CDR1 as MNHEY and CDR2 as SVGAGI. This CDR3 region has 14 residues. With V trimmed by 5 bases and J by 7 bases, 7 bases remained unmatched. CDR3 in amino acids: CASSGRDRGVEQYF. In DNA form, the CDR3 reads TGTGCCAGCAGTGGCCGGGACAGGGGGGTGGAGCAGTACTTC.

The rearrangement joins TRBV6-1 to TRBJ2-7; weak D call: TRBD1 (6 bases). This CDR3 contains 13 residues. Germline V lookup: CDR1 MNHNS, CDR2 SASEGT. Trimming shortened V by 6 bases and J by 5 bases, and 14 bases separated the two germline ends. CDR3 residues: CASRGTGLDEQYF. The DNA of the CDR3 is TGTGCCAGCAGGGGAACAGGGTTGGACGAGCAGTACTTC.

The chain links TRBV28 to TRBJ2-1, with TRBD2 matching 9 bases. Trimming cost V 3 bases and J 7 bases; bases outside gene matches: 7. Germline CDR1 and CDR2: MDHEN and SYDVKM. This CDR3 region has 15 residues. This CDR3 reads CASSFPAGGLNEQFF. The CDR3 nucleotides are TGTGCCAGCAGTTTCCCAGCGGGGGGTTTAAATGAGCAGTTCTTC.

The rearrangement links TRBV7-2 to TRBJ2-5, with unresolved D. V lost 1 base and J 5 bases, leaving 5 bases between the germline ends. The CDR3 extends over 12 amino acids. CDR1 is SGHTA and CDR2 is FQGNSA in the germline V gene. The CDR3 loop is CASSLGLETQYF. In DNA form, the CDR3 reads TGTGCCAGCAGCTTAGGTCTGGAGACCCAGTACTTC.

This clone came up once. This chain uses TRBV4-2 with TRBJ2-4; D possibly corresponds to TRBD2 (5 bases). V was trimmed by 0 bases and J by 4 bases, leaving 10 bases between them. CDR1 and CDR2 (germline): LGHNA, YNFKEQ. The CDR3 loop spans 15 amino acids. As DNA, the CDR3 is TGTGCCAGCAGCCAAGACTGGCGGAGGAAAAACATTCAGTACTTC. This codes for CASSQDWRRKNIQYF.

The chain recombines TRBV6-1 with TRBJ1-2; 10 bases line up with TRBD1. This CDR3 region has 16 residues. CDR1 and CDR2 (germline): MNHNS, SASEGT. Germline trimming cut 7 bases from V and 3 bases from J; bases unmatched to any gene: 11. The chain's CDR3 is CASTETGGDNYYGYTF. The CDR3 region has the DNA TGTGCCAGCACTGAGACAGGGGGCGACAACTACTATGGCTACACCTTC.

The chain joins TRBV4-3 to TRBJ2-6; D possibly corresponds to TRBD2 (6 bases). Per the germline V gene, CDR1 is LGHNA and CDR2 is YSLEER. The germline V and J ends were trimmed by 4 bases and 3 bases, with 22 bases remaining between them. The CDR3 has 19 residues. CDR3 residues: CASSLDPGAGYGGANVLTF. DNA for the CDR3: TGCGCCAGCAGCCTCGACCCGGGAGCGGGCTATGGTGGGGCCAACGTCCTGACTTTC.

The genes are TRBV7-8 and TRBJ1-1; perhaps TRBD1 as D (6 bases). With 0 bases removed from V and 5 bases from J, the gap between germline ends came to 7 bases. The germline V gene encodes CDR1 SGHVS and CDR2 FQNEAQ. This CDR3 spans 13 amino acids. CDR3 amino acids: CASSLARGTEAFF. DNA for the CDR3: TGTGCCAGCAGCTTAGCGAGGGGGACTGAAGCTTTCTTT.

The chain uses TRBV6-6 and TRBJ1-2; TRBD1 matches at 7 bases. CDR3 length: 14 residues. Germline lookup yields CDR1 MNHNY and CDR2 SVGAGI (reference sequence). V lost 7 bases and J lost 1; bases outside the gene matches: 6. CDR3 in DNA: TGTGCCAGCATACAGGGGCTTCATAACTATGGCTACACCTTC. This encodes CASIQGLHNYGYTF.

The J gene is TRBJ1-6, the V gene TRBV7-8; TRBD1 is a possible D gene (5 bases). Trimming removed 3 bases at V and 1 base at J, with 7 bases between. The CDR3 is made up of 15 amino acids. CDR1 and CDR2 from the germline V gene are SGHVS and FQNEAQ. This chain's CDR3 is CASSFGGSYNSPLHF. CDR3 nucleotides: TGTGCCAGCAGCTTCGGGGGGTCCTATAATTCACCCCTCCACTTT.

This chain uses TRBV25-1 with TRBJ2-2; 9 positions match TRBD1. The CDR3 runs 17 residues. The V and J ends lost 0 bases and 6 bases, in that order; junction bases with no gene match: 8. Germline CDR1 reads MGHDK; CDR2 reads SYGVNS. The CDR3 protein is CASSEYPYRGLAGELFF. CDR3 DNA: TGTGCCAGCAGTGAATATCCCTACAGGGGGCTTGCCGGGGAGCTGTTTTTT.